Following are 29 T cell receptor beta chains from one sample sequenced in a study of blood T cell repertoires in COVID-19. Profiling relied on immunoSEQ multiplex PCR, and the TCRdb table lists in-frame clones only, not all of them. This sample yields about 71,000 clones, of which roughly 83% are seen a single time; 6.9% belongs to the top ten. Specimen: peripheral blood. Receptor source: a man younger than 45 with COVID-19, enrolled during active disease.

The genes are TRBV27 and TRBJ2-2; D is possibly TRBD1 (5 bases). V lost 9 bases, J lost 0 bases, and 14 bases lay in between. The germline CDR1 and CDR2 sequences are MNHEY and SMNVEV (reference sequence). The CDR3 consists of 15 residues. The CDR3 DNA sequence: TGTGCCAGGGACAAAGGTTACTCGAACACCGGGGAGCTGTTTTTT. It codes for CARDKGYSNTGELFF.

This clone counts as medium-sized. The chain joins TRBV10-1 to TRBJ2-3; TRBD2 agrees at 9 bases. Germline CDR1 and CDR2: WNHNN and SYGVQD (reference sequence). V trimming: 2 bases; J trimming: 2 bases; junction bases outside the gene matches: 5. There are 16 residues in the CDR3. The CDR3 is CASSERLAGATDTQYF. The CDR3 DNA sequence: TGCGCCAGCAGTGAGAGGTTAGCGGGAGCCACAGATACGCAGTATTTT.

This clone was found once. The chain carries TRBV12-2 and TRBJ2-5; the table's D call TRBD1 went unverified against the DNA. TRBV12-2 is termed a pseudogene. The CDR3 totals 13 residues. The CDR3 protein is CASRLGAEETQYF. CDR3 nucleotide sequence: TGTGCAAGTCGCTTAGGGGCCGAAGAGACCCAGTACTTC.

The chain joins TRBV11-3 to TRBJ2-5, with D maybe TRBD2 (6 bases). V lost 2 bases and J lost 1, with 8 bases in between. This CDR3 spans 14 amino acids. The germline CDR1 and CDR2 sequences are SGHNT and YENEEA. The CDR3 reads CASSLPGVQETQYF. The CDR3 region has the DNA TGTGCCAGCAGCTTACCGGGAGTCCAAGAGACCCAGTACTTC.

The chain carries TRBV15 and TRBJ1-2, with 9 bases aligning to TRBD1. The CDR3 is 15 residues long. Germline V gene data show CDR1 as LNHNV and CDR2 as YYDKDF (reference sequence). Trimming cost V 3 bases and J 4 bases; bases outside gene matches: 6. This CDR3 is CATSSPPGQGYGYTF. The DNA of the CDR3 is TGTGCCACCAGCAGCCCCCCGGGACAGGGCTATGGCTACACCTTC. Combining the CDR3 with reference TRBV15 and TRBJ1-2 gives the whole variable domain DAMVIQNPRYQVTQFGKPVTLSCSQTLNHNVMYWYQQKSSQAPKLLFHYYDKDFNNEADTPDNFQSRRPNTSFCFLDIRSPGLGDTAMYLCATSSPPGQGYGYTFGSGTRLTVV.

This chain joins TRBV10-3 and TRBJ2-1, with TRBD1 matching over 7 bases. Trimming took 6 bases from V and 0 from J; bases not matched to a gene: 8. Germline CDR1 is ENHRY and CDR2 is SYGVKD. There are 16 residues in the CDR3. CDR3 sequence reads: CAISPGTASSYNEQFF. CDR3 DNA: TGTGCCATCAGCCCCGGGACAGCGAGCTCCTACAATGAGCAGTTCTTC.

The chain uses TRBV19 and TRBJ1-2, with D unresolved. Trimming took 7 bases from V and 2 from J, leaving 14 bases between them. There are 14 residues in the CDR3. Per the germline V gene, CDR1 is LNHDA and CDR2 is SQIVND (reference sequence). CDR3 sequence reads: CASTSGRVNYGYTF. The CDR3 nucleotides read TGTGCCAGTACCTCCGGGAGGGTGAACTATGGCTACACCTTC.

The rearrangement links TRBV14 to TRBJ2-1, with 11 bases identical to TRBD2. CDR1 and CDR2 (germline): SGHDN, FVKESK. This CDR3 contains 16 residues. After removal of 5 bases from V and 7 bases from J, the junction contained 10 bases not matched to a gene. CDR3 sequence (DNA): TGTGCCAGCAGCACATTAGCGGGAGGGCTGTGGAATGAGCAGTTCTTC. It specifies CASSTLAGGLWNEQFF.

This chain joins TRBV6-2 or TRBV6-3 and TRBJ2-1, with a weak D call TRBD2 (5 bases). V was pared by 2 bases and J by 9 bases, with 5 bases between. The CDR3 contains 11 residues. Germline V gene sequence: CDR1 MNHEY, CDR2 SVGEGT. Here the CDR3 reads CASSYRGEQFF. The CDR3 DNA is TGTGCCAGCAGTTACCGGGGTGAGCAGTTCTTC.

The chain recombines TRBV4-1 with TRBJ1-1; D is perhaps TRBD1 (5 bases). CDR1 MGHRA and CDR2 YSYEKL come from the germline V gene. V lost 0 bases and J lost 7, with 21 bases in between. CDR3 length equals 17 residues. CDR3 residues: CASSQDLPIRQPLEAFF. In DNA form, the CDR3 reads TGCGCCAGCAGCCAAGATTTACCCATCAGACAGCCCCTTGAAGCTTTCTTT.

The rearrangement links TRBV7-9 to TRBJ1-2; TRBD1 aligns across 8 bases. J lost 8 bases, V lost 2 bases, and 7 bases had no gene match. Germline CDR1 reads SEHNR; CDR2 reads FQNEAQ (reference sequence). There are 14 residues in the CDR3. CDR3 loop: CASSLSGDRWGYTF. CDR3 nucleotides: TGTGCCAGCAGCTTATCTGGGGACAGGTGGGGCTACACCTTC.

The chain combines TRBV19 with TRBJ1-5, with 8 bases identical to TRBD1. Trimming at V came to 6 bases and at J to 8 bases, leaving 9 bases not matched to a gene. Germline CDR1 LNHDA, CDR2 SQIVND (reference sequence). The CDR3 has 14 amino acids. The CDR3 loop is CASRDRGPFEPQHF. The CDR3 DNA is TGTGCCAGTAGAGACAGGGGCCCTTTTGAGCCCCAGCATTTT.

This chain uses TRBV28 with TRBJ1-2, with 8 bases that match TRBD1. J gave up 7 bases and V 6 bases, and 10 bases lay outside the gene matches. The CDR3 consists of 14 residues. Germline V CDR1 and CDR2: MDHEN, SYDVKM. The chain's CDR3 is CASRKRTGSSGYTF. DNA of the CDR3: TGTGCCAGCAGGAAGAGGACAGGGTCCTCTGGCTACACCTTC.

This clone was recorded a few times. V gene TRBV2 combines with J gene TRBJ2-4; D is unresolved. V shed 1 base and J shed 9 bases, with 13 bases lying between them. This CDR3 is built from 14 residues. Per the germline V gene, CDR1 is SNHLY and CDR2 is FYNNEI. In DNA, the CDR3 is TGTGCCAGCAGTGAAGATAGCATATTCGCCATTCAGTACTTC. Translation: CASSEDSIFAIQYF.

The genes are TRBV19 and TRBJ2-5, with D possibly being TRBD2 (5 bases). The germline CDR1 and CDR2 sequences are LNHDA and SQIVND (reference sequence). The CDR3 length is 15 residues. The V end lost 5 bases, the J end lost 1 base, and 14 bases lay between the germline ends. The CDR3: CASSPLPRGQETQYF. CDR3 bases: TGTGCCAGTAGTCCGCTTCCCCGGGGCCAAGAGACCCAGTACTTC.

The chain uses TRBV7-2 and TRBJ2-5, with 10 bases lining up with TRBD2. With 5 bases clipped from V and 1 base from J, the junction kept 4 bases outside the gene matches. The CDR3 runs to 15 residues. CDR1 SGHTA and CDR2 FQGNSA come from the germline V gene. CDR3 in amino acids: CASSLGLAFQETQYF. The CDR3 region has the DNA TGTGCCAGCAGCCTGGGACTAGCGTTCCAAGAGACCCAGTACTTC.

The V call is TRBV10-3, the J call TRBJ1-6; D is perhaps TRBD1 (5 bases). Germline CDR1 is ENHRY and CDR2 is SYGVKD. With 0 bases removed from V and 10 bases from J, the gap between germline ends came to 13 bases. The CDR3 runs to 15 residues. The CDR3 here is CAISESRGVRSPLHF. In DNA form, the CDR3 reads TGTGCCATCAGTGAGTCCCGGGGGGTTCGATCACCCCTCCACTTT.

The chain combines TRBV6-1 with TRBJ1-2; 7 positions agree with TRBD1. Germline V gene sequence: CDR1 MNHNS, CDR2 SASEGT. V lost 7 bases and J lost 8; bases outside the gene matches: 13. This CDR3 comprises 14 residues. The CDR3: CASTEDRTPTGYTF. Here the CDR3 DNA reads TGTGCCAGCACCGAGGACAGGACCCCGACGGGCTACACCTTC.

The chain joins TRBV10-3 to TRBJ1-5; 12 positions agree with TRBD1. After removal of 2 bases from V and 8 bases from J, the junction contained 7 bases not matched to a gene. Germline values: CDR1 ENHRY, CDR2 SYGVKD. CDR3 length: 16 amino acids. The CDR3 protein is CAISEPGTGGEEPQHF. The DNA for the CDR3 is TGTGCCATCAGTGAGCCCGGGACAGGGGGCGAAGAGCCCCAGCATTTT.

The rearrangement joins TRBV18 to TRBJ2-7; D ambiguous. CDR1 and CDR2 from the germline V gene are KGHSH and LQKENI. V gave up 0 bases and J gave up 2 bases, with 5 bases separating them. This CDR3 has 13 residues. CDR3 coding DNA: TGTGCCAGCTCACCACCCTCTACCTACGAGCAGTACTTC. Encoded protein: CASSPPSTYEQYF.

The chain is built from TRBV7-6 and TRBJ2-7, with 10 positions matching TRBD1. This CDR3 is 17 amino acids long. V gave up 4 bases and J gave up 2 bases; unmatched junction bases: 11. From germline, CDR1 is SGHVS and CDR2 FNYEAQ. The CDR3, as DNA: TGTGCCAGCAGCTCCCGGGACAGGGGCCTTAGAACCTACGAGCAGTACTTC. Encoded protein: CASSSRDRGLRTYEQYF.

This chain uses TRBV6-6 with TRBJ2-5, with TRBD2 as a possible D gene (7 bases). CDR3 size: 18 residues. V was cut by 5 bases and J by 2 bases, with 24 bases left in between. CDR1 and CDR2 from the germline V gene are MNHNY and SVGAGI (reference sequence). The CDR3 nucleotides read TGTGCCAGCAGTCCGACGGGGGGCGGCGTTCAATCACAAGAGACCCAGTACTTC. It translates to CASSPTGGGVQSQETQYF.

This chain links TRBV15 with TRBJ2-5; D not certain. Germline V gives CDR1 LNHNV, CDR2 YYDKDF (reference sequence). Between the trimmed V and J ends, which lost 0 bases and 8 bases, there was a span of 7 bases. This CDR3 has 12 residues. The CDR3 DNA reads TGTGCCACCAGCAGAGATCGGAGAACCCAGTACTTC. Its protein product is CATSRDRRTQYF.

V and J are TRBV2 and TRBJ1-2, with 12 bases fitting TRBD1. This CDR3 has 15 residues. Germline values: CDR1 SNHLY, CDR2 FYNNEI. J lost 4 bases, V lost 6 bases, and 6 bases had no gene match. The CDR3 region is CASRPGQGAGYGYTF. Written as DNA, the CDR3 is TGTGCCAGCAGACCGGGACAGGGGGCTGGCTATGGCTACACCTTC.

The rearrangement links TRBV2 to TRBJ1-1; the D gene is possibly TRBD1 (5 bases). V lost 2 bases, J lost 1 base, and 8 bases lay in between. The V gene's germline CDR1 is SNHLY and CDR2 FYNNEI. The CDR3 spans 14 residues. This CDR3 is CASSERQGNTEAFF. The CDR3 DNA is TGTGCCAGCAGTGAACGTCAGGGGAACACTGAAGCTTTCTTT. Supplemented by reference TRBV2 and TRBJ1-1, the full variable domain reads EPEVTQTPSHQVTQMGQEVILRCVPISNHLYFYWYRQILGQKVEFLVSFYNNEISEKSEIFDDQFSVERPDGSNFTLKIRSTKLEDSAMYFCASSERQGNTEAFFGQGTRLTVV.

In this sample, this clone turned up once. The rearrangement uses TRBV11-3 and TRBJ2-1; 10 bases are a match to TRBD2. This CDR3 has 15 amino acids. V lost 5 bases and J lost 6; bases outside the gene matches: 7. Germline CDR1 reads SGHNT; CDR2 reads YENEEA. The CDR3 region is CASSASSGRGNEQFF. The CDR3 DNA reads as TGTGCCAGCAGCGCCTCTAGCGGGAGAGGCAATGAGCAGTTCTTC.

This chain joins TRBV5-6 and TRBJ1-4; the D gene is possibly TRBD1 (5 bases). The CDR3 is made up of 15 amino acids. The germline gives CDR1 SGHDT, CDR2 YYEEEE. Between the trimmed V and J ends, which lost 2 bases and 7 bases, there was a span of 15 bases. CDR3 nucleotides: TGTGCCAGCAGCTTTGGGGCAGGGAAGACTGAAAAACTGTTTTTT. Encoded protein: CASSFGAGKTEKLFF. The whole variable domain, filled in from reference TRBV5-6 and TRBJ1-4, reads DAGVTQSPTHLIKTRGQQVTLRCSPKSGHDTVSWYQQALGQGPQFIFQYYEEEERQRGNFPDRFSGHQFPNYSSELNVNALLLGDSALYLCASSFGAGKTEKLFFGSGTQLSVL.

This clone was observed a few times. The chain joins TRBV5-1 to TRBJ1-1; D unclear. V lost 4 bases and J 0 bases, leaving 10 bases between the germline ends. The CDR3 has 14 amino acids. The germline V gene has CDR1 SGHRS and CDR2 YFSETQ. The CDR3 coding sequence is TGCGCCAGCAGCCCGACACCGATGAACACTGAAGCTTTCTTT. It yields the protein CASSPTPMNTEAFF.

J is TRBJ1-1 and V is TRBV27; D may be TRBD1 (5 bases). The CDR3 length is 15 residues. Deletions cut 2 bases from V and 4 bases from J, with 14 bases between. Germline CDR1 MNHEY, CDR2 SMNVEV (reference sequence). The chain's CDR3 is CASSLKPRGGTEAFF. In DNA form, the CDR3 reads TGTGCCAGCAGTTTAAAGCCGAGGGGAGGCACTGAAGCTTTCTTT.